A selection of T cell receptor beta chains follows, all from one sample in a study of HIV-infected patients and healthy controls. TCRdb independently ran MiXCR on the 5' RACE reads; one entry per CDR3 protein. Of roughly 18,000 distinct CDR3 sequences in the sample, approximately 12% are singletons; the top ten hold roughly 10%. Source material: blood. All receptors derive from an adult in good health. CDR3s include the opening cysteine and the closing phenylalanine or tryptophan. The D gene is left open where the match is weak. Expanded clones get a size class; other rows say once, few or many, or leave the size out.

CDR3 | DNA | size | V | D | J
CASKDGNQPQHF | TGTGCCAGCAAAGACGGCAATCAGCCCCAGCATTTT | medium-sized | TRBV12-3/TRBV12-4 | . | TRBJ1-5
CASTLAGAEAFF | TGTGCCAGCACACTTGCAGGGGCTGAAGCTTTCTTT | few | TRBV7-9 | . | TRBJ1-1
CASSLSGSNQPQHF | TGTGCCAGCAGCCTTTCAGGAAGCAATCAGCCCCAGCATTTT | . | TRBV3-1 | . | TRBJ1-5
CASNRDADTQYF | TGTGCCAGCAACAGGGACGCAGATACGCAGTATTTT | . | TRBV7-9 | . | TRBJ2-3
CASSQERRQGREKLFF | TGCGCCAGCAGCCAAGAGAGGAGACAGGGACGTGAAAAACTGTTTTTT | many | TRBV4-3 | TRBD1 | TRBJ1-4
CASSLTRYNEQFF | TGCGCCAGCAGCTTGACCCGTTACAATGAGCAGTTCTTC | many | TRBV5-1 | . | TRBJ2-1
CASSQDLTETQYF | TGTGCCAGCAGTCAAGACTTGACAGAGACCCAGTACTTC | . | TRBV7-2 | . | TRBJ2-5
CASSLMNTEAFF | TGTGCCAGCAGTTTAATGAACACTGAAGCTTTCTTT | many | TRBV28 | . | TRBJ1-1
CSARDFQITGELFF | TGCAGTGCTAGAGATTTCCAGATCACCGGGGAGCTGTTTTTT | large | TRBV20-1 | . | TRBJ2-2
CASSPTSGGVNEQYF | TGTGCCAGCAGTCCGACTAGCGGTGGGGTCAACGAGCAGTACTTC | medium-sized | TRBV7-9 | TRBD2 | TRBJ2-7
CASSLAGGQETQYF | TGCGCCAGCAGCTTGGCCGGCGGACAAGAGACCCAGTACTTC | many | TRBV5-1 | . | TRBJ2-5
CASSPDSPVYNQPQHF | TGTGCCAGCTCACCAGACAGTCCTGTGTACAATCAGCCCCAGCATTTT | medium-sized | TRBV18 | . | TRBJ1-5
CASRTPGGRGLGYTF | TGTGCCAGCAGGACACCGGGGGGGCGCGGTCTCGGCTACACCTTC | . | TRBV28 | . | TRBJ1-2
CASSHQTGINIQYF | TGTGCCAGCAGTCACCAAACAGGGATCAACATTCAGTACTTC | . | TRBV12-3/TRBV12-4 | . | TRBJ2-4
CASSLGQNNSPLHF | TGTGCCAGCTCACTGGGACAAAATAATTCACCCCTCCACTTT | many | TRBV18 | . | TRBJ1-6
CASSSIGQVAKNIQYF | TGTGCCAGCAGCTCCATCGGGCAGGTTGCCAAAAACATTCAGTACTTC | . | TRBV7-2 | . | TRBJ2-4
CASSYSGADTQYF | TGTGCCAGCAGTTACTCGGGGGCAGATACGCAGTATTTT | many | TRBV6-5 | . | TRBJ2-3
CASSFNHPGYTF | TGTGCCAGCAGTTTTAACCACCCTGGCTACACCTTC | many | TRBV12-3/TRBV12-4 | . | TRBJ1-2
CTSSLGEVEYF | TGCACCAGCAGCTTAGGGGAGGTTGAGTACTTC | few | TRBV5-1 | . | TRBJ2-7
CSAGRTEAFF | TGCAGCGCCGGTCGGACAGAAGCTTTCTTT | medium-sized | TRBV29-1 | . | TRBJ1-1
CSARSRGHSNQPQHF | TGCAGTGCTCGGAGCAGGGGGCATAGCAATCAGCCCCAGCATTTT | many | TRBV20-1 | TRBD1 | TRBJ1-5
CASSFIVGLTSGGKADTQYF | TGTGCCAGCAGCTTTATAGTAGGCCTCACTAGCGGGGGGAAGGCAGATACGCAGTATTTT | . | TRBV11-2 | TRBD2 | TRBJ2-3
CASSPRAGATSGTQYF | TGTGCCAGCAGCCCGAGAGCCGGTGCTACTAGTGGCACGCAGTATTTT | many | TRBV4-2 | . | TRBJ2-3
CASSRDSFSYEQYF | TGTGCCAGCAGCCGAGACAGCTTTTCCTACGAGCAGTACTTC | many | TRBV5-5 | . | TRBJ2-7
CASSVGPFMNTEAFF | TGTGCCAGCAGCGTAGGTCCGTTCATGAACACTGAAGCTTTCTTT | few | TRBV9 | . | TRBJ1-1
CASSPRSPGTGAYEQYF | TGTGCCAGCAGCCCACGATCCCCCGGGACAGGGGCCTACGAGCAGTACTTC | medium-sized | TRBV7-2 | TRBD1 | TRBJ2-7
CASSSLGGGKYEQYF | TGTGCCAGCAGTTCCCTCGGCGGGGGGAAGTACGAGCAGTACTTC | . | TRBV6-5 | TRBD2 | TRBJ2-7
CASSEAPGGYTF | TGTGCCAGCAGTGAAGCGCCGGGAGGCTACACCTTC | . | TRBV2 | . | TRBJ1-2
CASSPRDRALWEQYF | TGTGCCAGCAGTCCCCGGGACAGGGCGTTGTGGGAGCAGTACTTC | few | TRBV6-5 | TRBD1 | TRBJ2-7
CASSPRVNSYDGYTF | TGTGCCAGCAGCCCTCGAGTAAACTCCTACGATGGCTACACCTTC | few | TRBV9 | . | TRBJ1-2
CATSEWTGALNTEAFF | TGTGCCACCAGCGAGTGGACAGGAGCGTTGAACACTGAAGCTTTCTTT | . | TRBV15 | TRBD1 | TRBJ1-1
CASSPQGSPTYEQYF | TGTGCCAGCAGTCCTCAGGGCAGTCCGACCTACGAGCAGTACTTC | . | TRBV6-2/TRBV6-3 | . | TRBJ2-7
CASSFSEQFF | TGTGCCAGCAGTTTCAGTGAGCAGTTCTTC | many | TRBV28 | . | TRBJ2-1
CASSYQGGQYF | TGTGCCAGCAGTTACCAAGGGGGACAGTACTTC | many | TRBV6-5 | . | TRBJ2-7
CASSVGDRNYGYTF | TGCGCCAGCAGCGTGGGGGACAGGAACTATGGCTACACCTTC | medium-sized | TRBV5-1 | TRBD1 | TRBJ1-2
CASTNYGIGRGNTIYF | TGTGCCAGCACCAACTACGGGATAGGGAGAGGAAACACCATATATTTT | . | TRBV6-5 | . | TRBJ1-3
CASTPQGKMAETQYF | TGTGCCAGCACGCCGCAGGGAAAAATGGCAGAGACCCAGTACTTC | . | TRBV2 | . | TRBJ2-5
CASSQDAAGVSYNEQFF | TGTGCCAGCAGCCAAGATGCGGCGGGAGTCTCCTACAATGAGCAGTTCTTC | . | TRBV4-2 | TRBD2 | TRBJ2-1
CASSVQEQGPYNEQFF | TGCGCCAGCAGCGTCCAGGAACAGGGGCCCTACAATGAGCAGTTCTTC | once | TRBV5-1 | TRBD1 | TRBJ2-1
CASSLGTGYNTEAFF | TGTGCCAGCAGCCTGGGGACAGGGTACAACACTGAAGCTTTCTTT | few | TRBV7-3 | TRBD1 | TRBJ1-1
CASSYLTAETQYF | TGTGCCAGCAGTTACCTGACAGCGGAGACCCAGTACTTC | medium-sized | TRBV6-5 | . | TRBJ2-5
CASRDGGYGYTF | TGTGCCAGCAGAGACGGGGGCTATGGCTACACCTTC | . | TRBV27 | . | TRBJ1-2